These 23 T cell receptor beta chains originate from one sample sequenced in a study of blood T cell repertoires in COVID-19. TCRdb keeps only in-frame clones here, not all; method: immunoSEQ multiplex PCR. The sample lists some 390,000 clones, more than 85% occurring once. Material: peripheral blood. Receptors originate from a human donor in a cohort sampled during active COVID-19.

The V gene is TRBV29-1, the J gene TRBJ2-1, with D maybe TRBD2 (7 bases). Trimming took off 7 bases at V and 3 bases at J, with 13 bases between the two ends. This CDR3 spans 13 amino acids. Germline CDR1 is SQVTM and CDR2 is ANQGSEA. The CDR3 region has the DNA TGCAGCGGAGGGGGGGCCGTCTACAATGAGCAGTTCTTC. Protein sequence: CSGGGAVYNEQFF.

V usage is TRBV7-8 and J usage is TRBJ1-2; D possibly corresponds to TRBD1 (5 bases). Germline V lookup: CDR1 SGHVS, CDR2 FQNEAQ. The CDR3 has 15 amino acids. V was cut by 5 bases and J by 1 base, with 14 bases left in between. The CDR3, as DNA: TGTGCCAGCAGCCCTTCCCCGACAGTTAACTATGGCTACACCTTC. Translating it yields CASSPSPTVNYGYTF.

The V call is TRBV3-1 (or the pseudogene TRBV3-2), the J call TRBJ2-3, with D unclear. Trimming cost V 2 bases and J 0 bases, with 15 bases left between them. Per the germline V gene, CDR1 is LGHDT and CDR2 is YNNKEL (reference sequence). The CDR3 length is 17 residues. In nucleotides, the CDR3 is TGTGCCAGCAGCCAAAGCTGGCTAGAGGCTAGCACAGATACGCAGTATTTT. It yields the protein CASSQSWLEASTDTQYF.

The chain has TRBV6-6 and TRBJ2-7; 9 positions match TRBD1. The CDR3 runs to 14 residues. CDR1 and CDR2 (germline): MNHNY, SVGAGI (reference sequence). Trimming took 0 bases from V and 5 from J; bases not matched to a gene: 2. CDR3 region: CASSYSRDRDEQYF. The CDR3 DNA follows: TGTGCCAGCAGTTACTCGAGGGACAGGGACGAGCAGTACTTC.

This rearrangement joins TRBV2 to TRBJ1-5; tentatively, D is TRBD1 (6 bases). Germline V gene sequence: CDR1 SNHLY, CDR2 FYNNEI. CDR3 length: 13 amino acids. Trimming took 7 bases from V and 7 from J, leaving 14 bases between them. CDR3 DNA sequence: TGTGCCAGCACGGTACAGGGCGACCAGCCCCAGCATTTT. Translating it yields CASTVQGDQPQHF.

The chain carries TRBV20-1 and TRBJ1-2; D gene unclear. Germline V gene data show CDR1 as DFQATT and CDR2 as SNEGSKA (reference sequence). This CDR3 has 11 amino acids. Between the trimmed V and J ends, which lost 2 bases and 8 bases, there was a span of 9 bases. Here the CDR3 reads CSARSPTGYTF. CDR3 coding DNA: TGCAGTGCTAGATCGCCGACAGGCTACACCTTC.

This clone was counted at least ten times. The chain uses TRBV18 and TRBJ1-6; no clear D. The germline CDR1 and CDR2 sequences are KGHSH and LQKENI. Trimming took off 2 bases at V and 7 bases at J, with 9 bases between the two ends. The CDR3 runs 14 residues. The CDR3 is CASSPGHDNSPLHF. The CDR3, as DNA: TGTGCCAGCTCACCAGGGCACGACAATTCACCCCTCCACTTT.

The J gene is TRBJ2-1, the V gene TRBV19; 7 bases match TRBD1. Germline V gene data show CDR1 as LNHDA and CDR2 as SQIVND (reference sequence). The length of the CDR3 is 16 residues. The V segment lost 5 bases and the J segment 6 bases; nucleotides outside the gene matches: 13. In nucleotides, the CDR3 is TGTGCCAGTAGTGTTTATGGCAGGGGGAGATCCAATGAGCAGTTCTTC. Encoded protein: CASSVYGRGRSNEQFF.

The chain uses TRBV3-1 (or the pseudogene TRBV3-2) and TRBJ2-7; weak D call: TRBD2 (5 bases). The CDR3 contains 11 residues. Germline loops: CDR1 LGHDT, CDR2 YNNKEL (reference sequence). Trimming left V 6 bases short and J 3 bases short, with 6 bases between. The CDR3 spells CASSGSYEQYF. The CDR3 DNA sequence: TGTGCCAGCAGTGGGAGCTACGAGCAGTACTTC.

The V and J genes are TRBV5-6 and TRBJ2-2; 9 nucleotides match TRBD1. V lost 5 bases and J lost 5; bases outside the gene matches: 7. Per germline, CDR1 SGHDT and CDR2 YYEEEE. The CDR3 is 15 amino acids. The CDR3 loop reads CASSTGTGITGELFF. The DNA of the CDR3 is TGTGCCAGCAGTACCGGGACAGGGATTACCGGGGAGCTGTTTTTT.

V and J are TRBV19 and TRBJ2-4; 10 nucleotides match TRBD2. Germline V gives CDR1 LNHDA, CDR2 SQIVND (reference sequence). V lost 5 bases to trimming and J lost 1 base; unmatched junction nucleotides: 17. The CDR3 runs 20 residues. In nucleotides, the CDR3 is TGTGCCAGTAGTCGCCCCAGCAAGAGCGGGAGGGCTCTGGCCAAAAACATTCAGTACTTC. Translated, it gives CASSRPSKSGRALAKNIQYF.

This clone was counted between two and nine times. The genes are TRBV7-2 and TRBJ1-6, with 7 nucleotides matching TRBD1. This CDR3 is 15 amino acids long. Per germline, CDR1 SGHTA and CDR2 FQGNSA. Losses at the gene ends were 4 bases for V and 6 bases for J; bases not matched to a gene: 6. The CDR3 nucleotides read TGTGCCAGCAGCTCCCAGACAGGGCGTAATTCACCCCTCCACTTT. Amino acids: CASSSQTGRNSPLHF.

This clone was seen just once. The chain is built from TRBV25-1 and TRBJ2-1; D perhaps matches TRBD1 (6 bases). In germline, CDR1 is MGHDK, CDR2 SYGVNS. V shed 4 bases and J shed 6 bases, with 19 bases lying between them. The CDR3 runs 16 residues. The CDR3 DNA sequence: TGTGCCAGCAGTGGACAGGTCACTCAGAAGTTCAATGAGCAGTTCTTC. This sequence encodes CASSGQVTQKFNEQFF.

This clone was observed once. The genes are TRBV5-6 and TRBJ1-6; 7 nucleotides agree with TRBD1. CDR1 is SGHDT, CDR2 YYEEEE, per germline. The CDR3 runs to 14 residues. Trimming took 4 bases from V and 8 from J; bases not matched to a gene: 6. CDR3 DNA sequence: TGTGCCAGCAGCCCCAGACAGGGTGATTCACCCCTCCACTTT. Translated, it gives CASSPRQGDSPLHF.

The chain links TRBV30 to TRBJ2-7; 8 bases are a match to TRBD2. This CDR3 spans 14 amino acids. Germline CDR1 reads GTSNPN; CDR2 reads SVGIG (reference sequence). Trimming cost V 5 bases and J 7 bases; bases outside gene matches: 13. CDR3 sequence: CAWGPLTGGFEQYF. CDR3 nucleotides: TGTGCCTGGGGGCCCTTGACGGGAGGGTTTGAGCAGTACTTC. The variable domain in full, completed from reference TRBV30 and TRBJ2-7, reads SQTIHQWPATLVQPVGSPLSLECTVEGTSNPNLYWYRQAAGRGLQLLFYSVGIGQISSEVPQNLSASRPQDRQFILSSKKLLLSDSGFYLCAWGPLTGGFEQYFGPGTRLTVT.

This chain links TRBV7-2 with TRBJ2-7, with a possible D match to TRBD2 (6 bases). V shed 5 bases and J shed 3 bases, with 17 bases lying between them. The germline CDR1 and CDR2 sequences are SGHTA and FQGNSA. The CDR3 consists of 15 residues. The CDR3 sequence: CASSRTRGLDYEQYF. CDR3 DNA sequence: TGTGCCAGCAGCCGTACGCGGGGCCTTGACTACGAGCAGTACTTC.

The J gene is TRBJ2-2, the V gene TRBV30; D perhaps matches TRBD2 (6 bases). Trimming pared 0 bases from V and 1 base from J, leaving 9 bases between. The CDR3 length is 15 residues. CDR1 and CDR2 from the germline V gene are GTSNPN and SVGIG (reference sequence). The CDR3 DNA reads TGTGCCTGGAGTGTAATCGGGAGGAACACCGGGGAGCTGTTTTTT. Protein product: CAWSVIGRNTGELFF.

For the CDR3, the DNA is TGTGCCAGTAGTTTACAGGGGGCCGACTACGAGCAGTACTTC. Encoded protein: CASSLQGADYEQYF. V usage is TRBV19 and J usage is TRBJ2-7, with 9 bases fitting TRBD1. V was clipped by 5 bases and J by 3 bases; unmatched bases: 5. This CDR3 spans 14 amino acids. Per the germline V gene, CDR1 is LNHDA and CDR2 is SQIVND (reference sequence).

Only one count was recorded for this clone. Different DNA sequences within this sample yield the same CDR3. Written as DNA, the CDR3 is TGCGCCAGCAGGGGAACCGGGACAGGTTTCTACGAGCAGTACTTC. It is translated as CASRGTGTGFYEQYF. This chain connects TRBV5-1 to TRBJ2-7, with 8 positions matching TRBD1. The J segment lost 3 bases and the V segment lost 5 bases, leaving 10 bases of the junction unmatched. Germline V CDR1 and CDR2: SGHRS, YFSETQ. The CDR3 is 15 amino acids. Complete variable domain (other parts from reference TRBV5-1 and TRBJ2-7): KAGVTQTPRYLIKTRGQQVTLSCSPISGHRSVSWYQQTPGQGLQFLFEYFSETQRNKGNFPGRFSGRQFSNSRSEMNVSTLELGDSALYLCASRGTGTGFYEQYFGPGTRLTVT.

This clone was picked up a small number of times. The chain joins TRBV5-4 to TRBJ2-5, with 10 bases fitting TRBD2. Germline V gene sequence: CDR1 SGHNT, CDR2 YYREEE (reference sequence). J gave up 3 bases and V 4 bases, and 9 bases lay outside the gene matches. The CDR3 covers 16 residues. This chain's CDR3 is CASSVQLAGSKETQYF. The CDR3 region has the DNA TGTGCCAGCAGCGTCCAACTAGCGGGGTCGAAAGAGACCCAGTACTTC. Full variable domain (outside the CDR3, taken from reference TRBV5-4 and TRBJ2-5): ETGVTQSPTHLIKTRGQQVTLRCSSQSGHNTVSWYQQALGQGPQFIFQYYREEENGRGNFPPRFSGLQFPNYSSELNVNALELDDSALYLCASSVQLAGSKETQYFGPGTRLLVL.

This chain connects TRBV28 to TRBJ1-4, with 9 bases lining up with TRBD1. Germline loops: CDR1 MDHEN, CDR2 SYDVKM. V gave up 4 bases and J gave up 2 bases; unmatched junction bases: 14. CDR3 length: 19 amino acids. CDR3 DNA sequence: TGTGCCAGCAGTTCCCCCCTGGGACAGGGCTGGTCGACTAATGAAAAACTGTTTTTT. Protein: CASSSPLGQGWSTNEKLFF.

The chain is built from TRBV19 and TRBJ1-6; D gene ambiguous. The CDR3 consists of 15 residues. Looked up from germline, CDR1 is LNHDA and CDR2 is SQIVND (reference sequence). Trimming removed 4 bases at V and 0 bases at J, with 7 bases between. Here the CDR3 reads CASSRESSYNSPLHF. The DNA for the CDR3 is TGTGCCAGTAGTAGAGAGAGCTCCTATAATTCACCCCTCCACTTT.

V usage is TRBV25-1 and J usage is TRBJ1-2, with D maybe TRBD1 (5 bases). The germline V and J ends were trimmed by 1 base and 6 bases, with 12 bases remaining between them. CDR3 length: 14 residues. Germline CDR1 and CDR2: MGHDK and SYGVNS. The chain's CDR3 is CASSESGEVHGYTF. CDR3 DNA sequence: TGTGCCAGCAGTGAATCGGGGGAAGTACATGGCTACACCTTC.